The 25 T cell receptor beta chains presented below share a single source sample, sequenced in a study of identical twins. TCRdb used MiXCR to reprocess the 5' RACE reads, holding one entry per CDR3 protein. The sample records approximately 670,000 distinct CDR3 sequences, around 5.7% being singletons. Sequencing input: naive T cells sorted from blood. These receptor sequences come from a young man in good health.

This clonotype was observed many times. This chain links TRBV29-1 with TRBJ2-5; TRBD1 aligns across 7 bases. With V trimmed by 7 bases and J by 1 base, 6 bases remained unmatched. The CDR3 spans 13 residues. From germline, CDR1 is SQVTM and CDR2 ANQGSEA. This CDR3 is CSAIRDSQETQYF. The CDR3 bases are TGCAGCGCGATCCGGGACAGCCAAGAGACCCAGTACTTC. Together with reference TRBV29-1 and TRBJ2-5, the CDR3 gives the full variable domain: SAVISQKPSRDICQRGTSLTIQCQVDSQVTMMFWYRQQPGQSLTLIATANQGSEATYESGFVIDKFPISRPNLTFSTLTVSNMSPEDSSIYLCSAIRDSQETQYFGPGTRLLVL.

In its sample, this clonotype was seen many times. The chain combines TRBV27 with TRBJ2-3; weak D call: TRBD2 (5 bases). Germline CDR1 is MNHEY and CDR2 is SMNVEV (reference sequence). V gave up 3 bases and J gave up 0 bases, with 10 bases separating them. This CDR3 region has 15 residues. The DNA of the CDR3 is TGTGCCAGCAGTTTTCAGCGGCCAAGCACAGATACGCAGTATTTT. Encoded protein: CASSFQRPSTDTQYF.

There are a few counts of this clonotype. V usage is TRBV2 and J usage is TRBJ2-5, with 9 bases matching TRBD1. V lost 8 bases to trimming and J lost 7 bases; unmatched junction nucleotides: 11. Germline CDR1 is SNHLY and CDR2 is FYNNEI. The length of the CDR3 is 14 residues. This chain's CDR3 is CASSTGTGSGTQYF. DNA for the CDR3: TGTGCCAGCTCCACCGGGACAGGGAGCGGGACCCAGTACTTC.

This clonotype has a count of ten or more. CDR3 sequence (DNA): TGTGCCAGCAGCCCCCCCGAGGCAGGTATTAGCAATCAGCCCCAGCATTTT. Translating gives CASSPPEAGISNQPQHF. The gene calls are TRBV12-3 or TRBV12-4 and TRBJ1-5; no clear D gene. The CDR3 contains 17 residues. V shed 6 bases and J shed 0 bases, with 18 bases lying between them.

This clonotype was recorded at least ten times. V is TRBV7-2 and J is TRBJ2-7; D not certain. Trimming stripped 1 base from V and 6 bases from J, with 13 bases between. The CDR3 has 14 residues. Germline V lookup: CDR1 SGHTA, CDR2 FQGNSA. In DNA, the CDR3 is TGTGCCAGCAGCTTAGACGTAGTATTCCGCGAGCAGTACTTC. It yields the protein CASSLDVVFREQYF.

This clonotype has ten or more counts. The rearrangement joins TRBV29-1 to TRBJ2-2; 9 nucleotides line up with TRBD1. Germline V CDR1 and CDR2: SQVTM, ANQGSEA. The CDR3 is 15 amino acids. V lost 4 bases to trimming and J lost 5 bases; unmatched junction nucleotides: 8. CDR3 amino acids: CSVVGTGGETGELFF. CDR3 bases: TGCAGCGTTGTCGGCACAGGGGGCGAGACCGGGGAGCTGTTTTTT.

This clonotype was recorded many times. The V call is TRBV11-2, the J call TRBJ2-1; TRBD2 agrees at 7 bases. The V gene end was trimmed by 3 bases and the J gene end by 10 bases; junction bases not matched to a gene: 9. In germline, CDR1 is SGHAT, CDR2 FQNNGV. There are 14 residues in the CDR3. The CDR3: CASSFLQRDEEQFF. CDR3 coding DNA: TGTGCCAGCAGCTTCCTCCAGCGGGATGAGGAGCAGTTCTTC.

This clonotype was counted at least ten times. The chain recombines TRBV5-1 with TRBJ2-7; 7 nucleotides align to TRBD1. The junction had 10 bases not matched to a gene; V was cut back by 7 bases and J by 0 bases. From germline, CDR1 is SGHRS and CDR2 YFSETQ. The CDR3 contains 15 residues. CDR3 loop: CASGVGTATSYEQYF. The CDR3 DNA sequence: TGCGCCAGCGGGGTCGGGACAGCAACCTCCTACGAGCAGTACTTC.

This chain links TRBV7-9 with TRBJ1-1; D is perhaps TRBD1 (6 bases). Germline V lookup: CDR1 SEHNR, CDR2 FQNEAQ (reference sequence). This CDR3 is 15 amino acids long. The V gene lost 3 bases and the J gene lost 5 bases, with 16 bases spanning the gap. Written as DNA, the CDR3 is TGTGCCAGCAGCTTCTGGGGGCGCGGGGATACTGAAGCTTTCTTT. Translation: CASSFWGRGDTEAFF. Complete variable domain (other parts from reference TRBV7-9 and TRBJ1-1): DTGVSQNPRHKITKRGQNVTFRCDPISEHNRLYWYRQTLGQGPEFLTYFQNEAQLEKSRLLSDRFSAERPKGSFSTLEIQRTEQGDSAMYLCASSFWGRGDTEAFFGQGTRLTVV.

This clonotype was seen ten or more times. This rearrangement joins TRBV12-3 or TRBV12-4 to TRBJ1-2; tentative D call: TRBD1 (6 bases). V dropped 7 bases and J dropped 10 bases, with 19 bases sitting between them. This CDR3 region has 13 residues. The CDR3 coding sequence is TGTGCCAGCAAGGGTACAGGGAAGTCGGACTACACCTTC. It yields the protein CASKGTGKSDYTF.

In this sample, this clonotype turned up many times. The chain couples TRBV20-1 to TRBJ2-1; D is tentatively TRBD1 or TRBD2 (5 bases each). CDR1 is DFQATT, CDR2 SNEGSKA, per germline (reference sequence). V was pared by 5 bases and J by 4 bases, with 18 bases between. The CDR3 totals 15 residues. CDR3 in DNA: TGCAGTGCTCAAAGAGGGGAAACAGCGTACAATGAGCAGTTCTTC. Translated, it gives CSAQRGETAYNEQFF.

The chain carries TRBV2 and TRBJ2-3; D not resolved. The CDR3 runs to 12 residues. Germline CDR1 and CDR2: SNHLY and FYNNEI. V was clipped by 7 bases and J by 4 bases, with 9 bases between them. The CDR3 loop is CASKPESDTQYF. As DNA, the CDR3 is TGTGCCAGCAAGCCCGAGTCAGATACGCAGTATTTT.

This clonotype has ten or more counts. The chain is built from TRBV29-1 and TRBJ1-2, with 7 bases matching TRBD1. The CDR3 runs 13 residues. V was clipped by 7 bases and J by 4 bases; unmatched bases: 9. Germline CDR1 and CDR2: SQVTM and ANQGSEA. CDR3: CSDLDRTIYGYTF. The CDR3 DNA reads TGCAGCGATCTGGACAGGACCATCTATGGCTACACCTTC.

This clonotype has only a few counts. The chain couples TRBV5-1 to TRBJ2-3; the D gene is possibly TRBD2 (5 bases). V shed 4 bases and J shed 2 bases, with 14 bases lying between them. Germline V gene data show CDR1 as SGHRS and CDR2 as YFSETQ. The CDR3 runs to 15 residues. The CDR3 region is CASSRPSGSTDTQYF. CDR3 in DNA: TGCGCCAGCAGCCGGCCGAGCGGATCCACAGATACGCAGTATTTT.

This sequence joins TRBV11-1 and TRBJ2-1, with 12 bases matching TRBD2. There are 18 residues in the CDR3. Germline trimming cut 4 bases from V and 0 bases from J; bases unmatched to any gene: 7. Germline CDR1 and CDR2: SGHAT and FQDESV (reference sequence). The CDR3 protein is CASSSGTSGPFSYNEQFF. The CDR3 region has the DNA TGTGCCAGCAGCTCGGGGACTAGCGGGCCTTTCTCCTACAATGAGCAGTTCTTC.

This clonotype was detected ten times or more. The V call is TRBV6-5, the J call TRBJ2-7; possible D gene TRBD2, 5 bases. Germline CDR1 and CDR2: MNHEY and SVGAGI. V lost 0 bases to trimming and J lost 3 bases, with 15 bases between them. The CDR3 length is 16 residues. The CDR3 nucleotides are TGTGCCAGCAGTTACTCCAGCCGGGATATCCACTACGAGCAGTACTTC. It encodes CASSYSSRDIHYEQYF.

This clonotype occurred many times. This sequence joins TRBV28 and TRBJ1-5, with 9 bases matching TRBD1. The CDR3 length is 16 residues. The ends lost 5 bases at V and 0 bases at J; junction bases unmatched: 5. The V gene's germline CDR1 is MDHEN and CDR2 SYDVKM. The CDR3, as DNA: TGTGCCAGCAGTCCCTGGACAGGGGATAGCAATCAGCCCCAGCATTTT. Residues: CASSPWTGDSNQPQHF.

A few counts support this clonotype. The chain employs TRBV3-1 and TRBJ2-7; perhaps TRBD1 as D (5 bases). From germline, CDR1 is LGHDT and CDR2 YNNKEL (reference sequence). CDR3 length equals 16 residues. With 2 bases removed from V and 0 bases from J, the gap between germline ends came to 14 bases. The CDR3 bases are TGTGCCAGCAGCCAAAGTTGGGGCTCGGTCTCCTACGAGCAGTACTTC. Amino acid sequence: CASSQSWGSVSYEQYF.

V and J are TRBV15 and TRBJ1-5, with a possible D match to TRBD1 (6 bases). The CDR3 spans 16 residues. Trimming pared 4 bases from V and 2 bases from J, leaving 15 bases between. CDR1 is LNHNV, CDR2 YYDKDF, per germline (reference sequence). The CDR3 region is CATSILGAGGNQPQHF. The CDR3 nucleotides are TGTGCCACCAGCATACTGGGGGCAGGGGGCAATCAGCCCCAGCATTTT. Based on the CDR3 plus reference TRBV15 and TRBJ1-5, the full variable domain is DAMVIQNPRYQVTQFGKPVTLSCSQTLNHNVMYWYQQKSSQAPKLLFHYYDKDFNNEADTPDNFQSRRPNTSFCFLDIRSPGLGDTAMYLCATSILGAGGNQPQHFGDGTRLSIL.

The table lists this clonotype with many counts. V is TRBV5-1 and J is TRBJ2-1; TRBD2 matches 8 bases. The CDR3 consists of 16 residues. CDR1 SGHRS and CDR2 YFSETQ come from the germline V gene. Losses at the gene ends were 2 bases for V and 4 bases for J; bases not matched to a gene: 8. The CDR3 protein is CASSFPAGVGYNEQFF. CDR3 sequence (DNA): TGCGCCAGCAGCTTTCCAGCGGGAGTGGGGTACAATGAGCAGTTCTTC. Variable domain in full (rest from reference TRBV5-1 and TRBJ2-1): KAGVTQTPRYLIKTRGQQVTLSCSPISGHRSVSWYQQTPGQGLQFLFEYFSETQRNKGNFPGRFSGRQFSNSRSEMNVSTLELGDSALYLCASSFPAGVGYNEQFFGPGTRLTVL.

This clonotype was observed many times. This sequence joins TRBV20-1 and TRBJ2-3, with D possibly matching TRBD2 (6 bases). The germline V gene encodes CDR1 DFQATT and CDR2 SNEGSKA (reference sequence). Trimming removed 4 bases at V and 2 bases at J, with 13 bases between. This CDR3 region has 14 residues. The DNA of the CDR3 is TGCAGTGCTACCCGGGGCGGGATCACAGATACGCAGTATTTT. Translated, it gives CSATRGGITDTQYF.

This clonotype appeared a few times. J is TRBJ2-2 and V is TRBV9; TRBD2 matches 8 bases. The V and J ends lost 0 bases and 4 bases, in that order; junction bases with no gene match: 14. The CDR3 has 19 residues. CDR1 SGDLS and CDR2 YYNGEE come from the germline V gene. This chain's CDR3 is CASSVETAGVLGSTGELFF. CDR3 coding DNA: TGTGCCAGCAGCGTAGAAACAGCGGGAGTCCTGGGAAGCACCGGGGAGCTGTTTTTT.

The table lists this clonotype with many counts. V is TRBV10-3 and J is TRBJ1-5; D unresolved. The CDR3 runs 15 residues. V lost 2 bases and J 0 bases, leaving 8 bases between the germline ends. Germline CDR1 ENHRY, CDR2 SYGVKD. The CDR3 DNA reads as TGTGCCATCAGTGAGGGGCAGGTTAGCAATCAGCCCCAGCATTTT. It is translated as CAISEGQVSNQPQHF.

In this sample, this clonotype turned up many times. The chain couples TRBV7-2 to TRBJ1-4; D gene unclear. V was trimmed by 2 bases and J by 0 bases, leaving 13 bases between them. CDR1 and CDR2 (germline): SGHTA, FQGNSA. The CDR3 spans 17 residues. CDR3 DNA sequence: TGTGCCAGCAGCTTAAGTGTCGAATTAGCAACTAATGAAAAACTGTTTTTT. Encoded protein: CASSLSVELATNEKLFF.

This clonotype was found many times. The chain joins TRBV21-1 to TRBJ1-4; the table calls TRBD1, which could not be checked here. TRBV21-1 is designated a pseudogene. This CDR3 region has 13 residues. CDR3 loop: CASSKTGAEKLFF. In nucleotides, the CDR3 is TGTGCCAGCAGCAAAACAGGGGCTGAAAAACTGTTTTTT.